This record concerns one T cell receptor beta chain sequence. This sample was taken from a study of blood T cell repertoires in COVID-19. Study details: Specimens from acute and convalescent COVID-19 originated in the United States, Italy and Spain. In each case, the material was cDNA or gDNA derived from T cells, B-cell-depleted T cells, or PBMCs.

Authors' data handling: Amplifying reference gene primers gave estimates of nucleated cell counts. Profiling relied on immunoSEQ multiplex PCR, and the TCRdb table lists in-frame clones only, not all of them. V and J calls and clone size are as listed in that table; D and trimming were resolved from the DNA. The table records approximately 94,000 clones, around nine tenths of them present only once. This CDR3 is 13 amino acids long. V shed 7 bases and J shed 0 bases, with 7 bases lying between them. The germline V gene encodes CDR1 MNHNS and CDR2 SASEGT. This receptor was obtained from a woman aged 45 to 65 in a cohort sampled during active COVID-19. Specimen: peripheral blood. The V gene is TRBV6-1, the J gene TRBJ2-1; D gene ambiguous. DNA for the CDR3: TGTGCCAGCACCCTGAGCTCCTACAATGAGCAGTTCTTC. It codes for CASTLSSYNEQFF.